Below, 32 T cell receptor beta chains from the same sample are listed, as sequenced in a study of T cell responses to AZD1222 COVID-19 vaccine. Produced via immunoSEQ multiplex PCR; TCRdb's table is partial and in-frame only. The profile shows more than 250,000 clones, 80% to 95% of them singletons. This material consisted of peripheral blood, taken on day 0 of AZD1222 vaccination. These TCRs come from an adult in good health.

The J gene is TRBJ2-5, the V gene TRBV29-1, with D possibly TRBD1 on 5 matching bases. The CDR3 is 12 amino acids. The V gene lost 6 bases and the J gene lost 0 bases, with 8 bases spanning the gap. In germline, CDR1 is SQVTM, CDR2 ANQGSEA. DNA of the CDR3: TGCAGCGTGCACAGGTACCAAGAGACCCAGTACTTC. Its translation is CSVHRYQETQYF. Filled out from reference TRBV29-1 and TRBJ2-5, the complete variable domain reads SAVISQKPSRDICQRGTSLTIQCQVDSQVTMMFWYRQQPGQSLTLIATANQGSEATYESGFVIDKFPISRPNLTFSTLTVSNMSPEDSSIYLCSVHRYQETQYFGPGTRLLVL.

This CDR3 reads CASSQRAGYGYTF. In DNA form, the CDR3 reads TGTGCCAGCAGCCAGAGGGCCGGCTATGGCTACACCTTC. This chain uses TRBV7-3 with TRBJ1-2; D not certain. The germline CDR1 and CDR2 sequences are SGHTA and FQGTGA. V lost 5 bases and J lost 4, with 11 bases in between. The CDR3 is 13 amino acids. The full variable domain, in which reference TRBV7-3 and TRBJ1-2 provide the parts outside the CDR3, is GAGVSQTPSNKVTEKGKYVELRCDPISGHTALYWYRQSLGQGPEFLIYFQGTGAADDSGLPNDRFFAVRPEGSVSTLKIQRTERGDSAVYLCASSQRAGYGYTFGSGTRLTVV.

The rearrangement links TRBV5-5 to TRBJ2-6, with unresolved D. The CDR3 length is 16 residues. Germline CDR1 SGHKS, CDR2 YYEKEE (reference sequence). V was pared by 4 bases and J by 4 bases, with 15 bases between. CDR3 nucleotide sequence: TGTGCCAGCAGCCCCACACGGACGACCGGGGCCAACGTCCTGACTTTC. It translates to CASSPTRTTGANVLTF.

This chain uses TRBV11-2 with TRBJ2-4; no clear D gene. The CDR3 consists of 11 residues. The V gene's germline CDR1 is SGHAT and CDR2 FQNNGV. V lost 4 bases, J lost 9 bases, and 7 bases lay in between. DNA for the CDR3: TGTGCCAGCAGCTCGACGATCATTCAGTACTTC. Residues: CASSSTIIQYF.

Only one count was recorded for this clone. This chain connects TRBV7-6 to TRBJ1-3; tentative D call: TRBD1 (6 bases). Trimming removed 5 bases from V and 5 bases from J, with 13 bases in between. The CDR3 loop spans 14 amino acids. CDR1 is SGHVS and CDR2 is FNYEAQ in the germline V gene. In nucleotides, the CDR3 is TGTGCCAGCAGCGCAGGGGTAGATCGAAACACCATATATTTT. As protein: CASSAGVDRNTIYF.

Here the CDR3 DNA reads TGTGCCAGTAGAACAGACTCCTACGAGCAGTACTTC. It is translated as CASRTDSYEQYF. J is TRBJ2-7 and V is TRBV19; D unclear. Germline lookup yields CDR1 LNHDA and CDR2 SQIVND (reference sequence). Trimming removed 6 bases from V and 0 bases from J, with 6 bases in between. CDR3 length: 12 residues. The full variable domain, its missing parts supplied by reference TRBV19 and TRBJ2-7, is DGGITQSPKYLFRKEGQNVTLSCEQNLNHDAMYWYRQDPGQGLRLIYYSQIVNDFQKGDIAEGYSVSREKKESFPLTVTSAQKNPTAFYLCASRTDSYEQYFGPGTRLTVT.

This clone has only a few counts. V gene TRBV27 combines with J gene TRBJ2-2; D gene uncertain. The germline gives CDR1 MNHEY, CDR2 SMNVEV (reference sequence). The CDR3 is made up of 12 amino acids. V was shortened by 6 bases and J by 8 bases, with 10 bases between the two germline ends. CDR3 in amino acids: CASSPWGGELFF. The CDR3 DNA follows: TGTGCCAGCAGCCCGTGGGGAGGGGAGCTGTTTTTT.

This clone turned up a few times. This chain uses TRBV3-1 (or the pseudogene TRBV3-2) with TRBJ1-2, with 10 bases identical to TRBD1. CDR3 length: 16 residues. With 4 bases clipped from V and 6 bases from J, the junction kept 11 bases outside the gene matches. CDR1 is LGHDT and CDR2 is YNNKEL in the germline V gene (reference sequence). CDR3 sequence (DNA): TGTGCCAGCAGCCCATTTTCGACAGGGGGCTCAAATGGCTACACCTTC. This gives the protein CASSPFSTGGSNGYTF.

The chain links TRBV6-5 to TRBJ2-7, with no clear D. The CDR3 consists of 10 residues. Germline lookup yields CDR1 MNHEY and CDR2 SVGAGI. V lost 2 bases and J 8 bases, leaving 4 bases between the germline ends. The DNA for the CDR3 is TGTGCCAGCAGTTACGATCAGCAGTACTTC. This gives the protein CASSYDQQYF.

The J gene is TRBJ1-3, the V gene TRBV14; D is ambiguous. The length of the CDR3 is 12 residues. Trimming removed 3 bases at V and 2 bases at J, with 2 bases between. Per the germline V gene, CDR1 is SGHDN and CDR2 is FVKESK. CDR3 bases: TGTGCCAGCAGCCATACTGGAAACACCATATATTTT. This codes for CASSHTGNTIYF.

This clone has a single count. This specimen includes other DNA sequences encoding the same CDR3. The rearrangement joins TRBV5-1 to TRBJ2-5, with 12 bases identical to TRBD2. J lost 5 bases, V lost 0 bases, and 2 bases had no gene match. Germline CDR1 is SGHRS and CDR2 is YFSETQ. The length of the CDR3 is 15 residues. CDR3 region: CASSLAGTSGETQYF. CDR3 DNA: TGCGCCAGCAGCTTGGCAGGGACTAGCGGGGAGACCCAGTACTTC.

V usage is TRBV27 and J usage is TRBJ2-7; a weak D match, TRBD2 (6 bases). V shed 10 bases and J shed 2 bases, with 12 bases lying between them. This CDR3 is built from 12 residues. CDR1 MNHEY and CDR2 SMNVEV come from the germline V gene (reference sequence). This CDR3 is CATRDLAYEQYF. DNA for the CDR3: TGTGCCACCAGGGACTTGGCCTACGAGCAGTACTTC.

The J gene is TRBJ2-7, the V gene TRBV10-1; D remains ambiguous. The CDR3 extends over 12 amino acids. Trimming stripped 8 bases from V and 2 bases from J, with 10 bases between. Germline CDR1 and CDR2: WNHNN and SYGVQD (reference sequence). CDR3: CASRNRPYEQYF. The CDR3 DNA is TGCGCCAGCCGTAACCGGCCCTACGAGCAGTACTTC.

This chain links TRBV9 with TRBJ2-7, with 9 bases identical to TRBD2. The CDR3 covers 15 residues. V trimming: 1 base; J trimming: 2 bases; junction bases outside the gene matches: 4. Germline V gene data show CDR1 as SGDLS and CDR2 as YYNGEE. CDR3 nucleotide sequence: TGTGCCAGCAGCGTACGGCTAGCGGGGACCTACGAGCAGTACTTC. Translation: CASSVRLAGTYEQYF. The variable domain in full, completed from reference TRBV9 and TRBJ2-7, reads DSGVTQTPKHLITATGQRVTLRCSPRSGDLSVYWYQQSLDQGLQFLIQYYNGEERAKGNILERFSAQQFPDLHSELNLSSLELGDSALYFCASSVRLAGTYEQYFGPGTRLTVT.

The V gene is TRBV7-8, the J gene TRBJ2-2; either TRBD1 or TRBD2 may supply D (5 bases each). V was cut by 6 bases and J by 0 bases, with 14 bases left in between. CDR1 is SGHVS and CDR2 is FQNEAQ in the germline V gene. CDR3 size: 16 residues. CDR3 in DNA: TGTGCCAGCAGTTTGGGAGAGGGGTCGAACACCGGGGAGCTGTTTTTT. Amino acids: CASSLGEGSNTGELFF. Complete variable domain (other parts from reference TRBV7-8 and TRBJ2-2): GAGVSQSPRYKVAKRGQDVALRCDPISGHVSLFWYQQALGQGPEFLTYFQNEAQLDKSGLPSDRFFAERPEGSVSTLKIQRTQQEDSAVYLCASSLGEGSNTGELFFGEGSRLTVL.

The CDR3 protein is CASSNLAGGITSSSYNEQFF. The CDR3 DNA reads TGTGCCAGCAGCAATCTAGCGGGAGGCATAACCTCAAGCTCCTACAATGAGCAGTTCTTC. V usage is TRBV21-1 and J usage is TRBJ2-1; the D segment call TRBD2 is taken from the table without a DNA check. TRBV21-1 is shown as a pseudogene. This CDR3 spans 20 amino acids.

The J gene is TRBJ2-7, the V gene TRBV9; either TRBD1 or TRBD2 may supply D (5 bases each). Trimming removed 4 bases from V and 2 bases from J, with 16 bases in between. CDR1 SGDLS and CDR2 YYNGEE come from the germline V gene. The CDR3 loop spans 15 amino acids. As DNA, the CDR3 is TGTGCCAGCAGCCCCCGGGACGGTAAGACCTACGAGCAGTACTTC. Its protein product is CASSPRDGKTYEQYF.

A few counts support this clone. The chain couples TRBV24-1 to TRBJ1-6, with 7 bases fitting TRBD1. V lost 4 bases, J lost 7 bases, and 12 bases stayed unmatched. Germline CDR1 is KGHDR and CDR2 is SFDVKD. CDR3 length equals 17 residues. The CDR3: CATSDFTGALTNSPLHF. The CDR3, as DNA: TGTGCCACCAGTGACTTTACAGGGGCCCTTACCAATTCACCCCTCCACTTT.

As to this clone: Other DNA sequences from this sample encode an identical CDR3 as well. The V gene is TRBV7-9, the J gene TRBJ1-1; D might be TRBD1 (5 bases). CDR1 and CDR2 (germline): SEHNR, FQNEAQ (reference sequence). The CDR3 covers 13 residues. V dropped 5 bases and J dropped 1 base, with 8 bases sitting between them. CDR3 sequence: CASSGQGNTEAFF. The DNA for the CDR3 is TGTGCCAGCAGCGGCCAGGGGAACACTGAAGCTTTCTTT.

This clone was detected a few times. The identical CDR3 is also encoded by other nucleotide sequences in the sample. V is TRBV19 and J is TRBJ1-5; TRBD1 is a possible D gene (5 bases). CDR1 and CDR2 (germline): LNHDA, SQIVND (reference sequence). The germline V and J ends were trimmed by 1 base and 5 bases, with 12 bases remaining between them. The CDR3 is 15 residues long. The CDR3 DNA sequence: TGTGCCAGTAGTATAGCTGGGAGGGGCGATCAGCCCCAGCATTTT. It yields the protein CASSIAGRGDQPQHF.

The chain carries TRBV7-2 and TRBJ2-5; the D is unclear. The length of the CDR3 is 14 residues. The V end was cut by 5 bases, the J end by 2 bases, with 12 bases between. Germline V gene sequence: CDR1 SGHTA, CDR2 FQGNSA. The CDR3 protein is CASSHLSVQETQYF. The CDR3 DNA sequence: TGTGCCAGCAGCCACTTGTCGGTGCAAGAGACCCAGTACTTC. The full variable domain, its missing parts supplied by reference TRBV7-2 and TRBJ2-5, is GAGVSQSPSNKVTEKGKDVELRCDPISGHTALYWYRQSLGQGLEFLIYFQGNSAPDKSGLPSDRFSAERTGGSVSTLTIQRTQQEDSAVYLCASSHLSVQETQYFGPGTRLLVL.

The CDR3 protein is CASSPSGSLFGEQYF. The DNA for the CDR3 is TGTGCCAGCAGCCCCTCAGGCTCTCTCTTTGGGGAGCAGTACTTC. The chain is built from TRBV7-9 and TRBJ2-7, with D unclear. Germline V CDR1 and CDR2: SEHNR, FQNEAQ (reference sequence). Trimming cost V 5 bases and J 7 bases, with 21 bases left between them. The CDR3 runs 15 residues. The variable domain in full, with the rest retrieved from reference TRBV7-9 and TRBJ2-7, is DTGVSQNPRHKITKRGQNVTFRCDPISEHNRLYWYRQTLGQGPEFLTYFQNEAQLEKSRLLSDRFSAERPKGSFSTLEIQRTEQGDSAMYLCASSPSGSLFGEQYFGPGTRLTVT.

The chain links TRBV6-2 or TRBV6-3 to TRBJ2-1, with 12 bases identical to TRBD2. This CDR3 is built from 15 residues. CDR1 MNHEY and CDR2 SVGEGT come from the germline V gene. V dropped 5 bases and J dropped 9; count of bases not matched to a gene: 8. Here the CDR3 reads CASSLTSGGGGEQFF. For the CDR3, the DNA is TGTGCCAGCAGTCTGACTAGCGGGGGTGGGGGTGAGCAGTTCTTC.

The chain recombines TRBV9 with TRBJ2-7, with 12 positions matching TRBD1. Germline trimming cut 2 bases from V and 6 bases from J; bases unmatched to any gene: 3. CDR1 and CDR2 (germline): SGDLS, YYNGEE. This CDR3 comprises 14 residues. The CDR3 sequence: CASSVGTGGVEQYF. The CDR3 DNA sequence: TGTGCCAGCAGCGTCGGGACAGGGGGCGTCGAGCAGTACTTC.

As to this clone: The same CDR3 arises from other DNA sequences in this sample as well. V usage is TRBV5-1 and J usage is TRBJ1-1, with 8 bases lining up with TRBD1. The CDR3 runs 13 residues. J lost 2 bases, V lost 4 bases, and 1 base had no gene match. Germline CDR1 is SGHRS and CDR2 is YFSETQ. CDR3 loop: CASSGQGNTEAFF. The CDR3 nucleotides read TGCGCCAGCAGCGGACAGGGAAACACTGAAGCTTTCTTT. The full variable domain, its missing parts supplied by reference TRBV5-1 and TRBJ1-1, is KAGVTQTPRYLIKTRGQQVTLSCSPISGHRSVSWYQQTPGQGLQFLFEYFSETQRNKGNFPGRFSGRQFSNSRSEMNVSTLELGDSALYLCASSGQGNTEAFFGQGTRLTVV.

This clone was found a few times. The V gene is TRBV7-9, the J gene TRBJ1-2; D unresolved. The V end lost 5 bases, the J end lost 5 bases, and 12 bases lay between the germline ends. CDR1 is SEHNR and CDR2 is FQNEAQ in the germline V gene (reference sequence). This CDR3 has 13 residues. The CDR3 protein is CASSPEAAYGYTF. The CDR3 region has the DNA TGTGCCAGCAGCCCCGAGGCAGCTTATGGCTACACCTTC.

The J gene is TRBJ1-1, the V gene TRBV19, with D uncertain. Germline V gives CDR1 LNHDA, CDR2 SQIVND (reference sequence). V gave up 2 bases and J gave up 1 base, with 11 bases separating them. This CDR3 comprises 15 residues. The CDR3 DNA is TGTGCCAGTAGTATAACAAAGGGCTCGAACACTGAAGCTTTCTTT. It yields the protein CASSITKGSNTEAFF.

The chain joins TRBV3-1 (or the pseudogene TRBV3-2) to TRBJ1-5; no clear D. The CDR3 extends over 13 amino acids. Germline-derived CDR1 and CDR2 are LGHDT and YNNKEL (reference sequence). V lost 3 bases, J lost 4 bases, and 7 bases lay in between. The CDR3 region is CASSHYPNQPQHF. DNA of the CDR3: TGTGCCAGCAGCCATTATCCTAATCAGCCCCAGCATTTT.

The rearrangement joins TRBV27 to TRBJ2-7; 11 bases agree with TRBD2. The CDR3 contains 17 residues. Germline V gene lookup returns CDR1 MNHEY and CDR2 SMNVEV (reference sequence). J lost 0 bases, V lost 4 bases, and 8 bases had no gene match. The CDR3 coding sequence is TGTGCCAGCAGTTCCATCGGACTAGCGGGCGCCTCCTACGAGCAGTACTTC. Translation gives CASSSIGLAGASYEQYF.

The rearrangement links TRBV27 to TRBJ2-7; 8 bases are a match to TRBD1. The CDR3 extends over 17 amino acids. CDR1 and CDR2 from the germline V gene are MNHEY and SMNVEV (reference sequence). J lost 5 bases, V lost 3 bases, and 15 bases had no gene match. The CDR3 region is CASSFFLVGDRPHEQYF. In DNA, the CDR3 is TGTGCCAGCAGTTTCTTTCTTGTAGGGGACAGGCCCCACGAGCAGTACTTC.

The CDR3, as DNA: TGTGCCAGCAGCTTGAGTCACTTCAGGGGGCTTAATGAGCAGTTCTTC. Amino acid sequence: CASSLSHFRGLNEQFF. The chain employs TRBV7-2 and TRBJ2-1, with 8 bases lining up with TRBD1. Per germline, CDR1 SGHTA and CDR2 FQGNSA. The CDR3 has 16 residues. Trimming took 3 bases from V and 7 from J; bases not matched to a gene: 11.

The chain employs TRBV5-3 and TRBJ1-2; D remains ambiguous. TRBV5-3 is assigned to the ORF class and has an uncertain function. The CDR3 is 11 amino acids. V lost 1 base, J lost 10 bases, and 8 bases lay in between. The CDR3 reads CARSLWSAYTF. The CDR3, as DNA: TGTGCCAGAAGCTTGTGGTCCGCCTACACCTTC.